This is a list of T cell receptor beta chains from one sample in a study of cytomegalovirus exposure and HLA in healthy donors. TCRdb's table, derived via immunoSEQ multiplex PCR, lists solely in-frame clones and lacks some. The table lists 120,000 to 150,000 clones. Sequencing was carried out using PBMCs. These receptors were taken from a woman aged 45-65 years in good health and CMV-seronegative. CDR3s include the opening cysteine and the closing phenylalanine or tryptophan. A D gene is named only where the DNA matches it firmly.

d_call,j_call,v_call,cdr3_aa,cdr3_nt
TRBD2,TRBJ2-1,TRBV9,CASSSSGSTYNEQFF,TGTGCCAGCAGCTCAAGCGGGAGTACGTACAATGAGCAGTTCTTC
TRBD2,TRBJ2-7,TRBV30,CAWRAGEGGYEQYF,TGTGCCTGGAGGGCGGGAGAAGGAGGCTACGAGCAGTACTTC
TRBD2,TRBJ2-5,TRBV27,CASSLGLGLAGGQETQYF,TGTGCCAGCAGTTTGGGACTGGGACTAGCGGGGGGCCAAGAGACCCAGTACTTC
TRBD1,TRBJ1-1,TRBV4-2,CASSLQAPDRLNTEAFF,TGTGCCAGCAGCCTGCAGGCTCCGGACAGGCTGAACACTGAAGCTTTCTTT
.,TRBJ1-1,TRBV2,CASSPRVGATEAFF,TGTGCCAGCAGTCCCCGGGTAGGGGCCACTGAAGCTTTCTTT
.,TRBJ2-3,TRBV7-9,CASSLWGLGGSSTDTQYF,TGTGCCAGCAGCTTATGGGGCTTAGGAGGGTCTAGCACAGATACGCAGTATTTT
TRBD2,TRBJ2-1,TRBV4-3,CASSQDDSGHSYNEQFF,TGCGCCAGCAGCCAGGACGATAGCGGGCACTCCTACAATGAGCAGTTCTTC
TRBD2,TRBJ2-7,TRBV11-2,CASSPGTSPLEQYF,TGTGCCAGCAGCCCAGGGACTAGTCCCCTCGAGCAGTACTTC
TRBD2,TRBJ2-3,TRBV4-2,CASSQDVGGSTDTQYF,TGTGCCAGCAGCCAAGACGTGGGGGGGAGCACAGATACGCAGTATTTT
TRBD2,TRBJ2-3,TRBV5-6,CASSDSGSTDTQYF,TGTGCCAGCAGCGATAGCGGGAGCACAGATACGCAGTATTTT
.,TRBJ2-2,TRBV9,CASSIPGTPTGELFF,TGTGCCAGCAGCATCCCCGGGACTCCCACCGGGGAGCTGTTTTTT
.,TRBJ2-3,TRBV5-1,CASSFGGNTDTQYF,TGCGCCAGCAGCTTTGGGGGGAACACAGATACGCAGTATTTT
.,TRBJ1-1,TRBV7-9,CASSAIFDTEAFF,TGTGCCAGCAGCGCGATATTTGACACTGAAGCTTTCTTT
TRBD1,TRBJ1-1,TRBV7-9,CASSWGQGTEAFF,TGTGCCAGCAGCTGGGGACAGGGCACTGAAGCTTTCTTT
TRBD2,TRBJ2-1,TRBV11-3,CASSSRGLAGGVYNEQFF,TGTGCCAGCAGCTCCCGTGGACTAGCGGGGGGTGTCTACAATGAGCAGTTCTTC
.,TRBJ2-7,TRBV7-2,CASSFDSGAYEQYF,TGTGCCAGCAGCTTCGACTCGGGGGCCTACGAGCAGTACTTC
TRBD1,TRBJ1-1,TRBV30,CAWNLQGVEAFF,TGTGCCTGGAATCTACAGGGGGTTGAAGCTTTCTTT
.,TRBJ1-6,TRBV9,CASSPRGEGSPLHF,TGTGCCAGCAGCCCCCGTGGGGAGGGATCACCCCTCCACTTT
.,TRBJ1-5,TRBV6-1,CASSRGEQPQHF,TGTGCCAGCAGCAGAGGTGAACAGCCCCAGCATTTT
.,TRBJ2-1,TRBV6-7,CATTTGGRYNEQFF,TGTGCCACCACGACGGGGGGCCGGTACAATGAGCAGTTCTTC
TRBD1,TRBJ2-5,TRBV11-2,CASSLAGGGETQYF,TGTGCCAGCAGCTTAGCAGGGGGCGGGGAGACCCAGTACTTC
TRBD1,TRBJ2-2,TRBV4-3,CASSQDGDRASFGLKRELFF,TGCGCCAGCAGCCAAGATGGGGACAGGGCTAGTTTCGGCCTTAAGAGGGAGCTGTTTTTT
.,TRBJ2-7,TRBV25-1,CAVSPPGVYEQYF,TGTGCCGTCAGCCCCCCGGGTGTTTACGAGCAGTACTTC
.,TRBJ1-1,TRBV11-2,CASSSQGSTEAFF,TGTGCCAGCAGCTCGCAGGGAAGCACTGAAGCTTTCTTT
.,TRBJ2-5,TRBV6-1,CASSEENREGEQYF,TGTGCCAGCAGTGAAGAAAACAGGGAGGGAGAGCAGTACTTC
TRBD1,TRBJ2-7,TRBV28,CASGKGTAPYEQYF,TGTGCCAGCGGGAAAGGGACAGCTCCCTACGAGCAGTACTTC
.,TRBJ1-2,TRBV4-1,CASSQGFLGFSGGYTF,TGCGCCAGCAGCCAAGGATTTCTAGGGTTCTCGGGGGGCTACACCTTC
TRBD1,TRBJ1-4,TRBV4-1,CASSPRDSLNEKLFF,TGCGCCAGCAGCCCGAGGGACAGCCTTAATGAAAAACTGTTTTTT
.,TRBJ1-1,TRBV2,CASSEGGVNTEAFF,TGTGCCAGCAGTGAGGGGGGGGTGAACACTGAAGCTTTCTTT
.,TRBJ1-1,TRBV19,CASSIVQDTEAFF,TGTGCCAGTAGTATCGTACAGGACACTGAAGCTTTCTTT
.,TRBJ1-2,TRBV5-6,CASSLEGLPGYTF,TGTGCCAGCAGCTTGGAAGGACTTCCTGGCTACACCTTC
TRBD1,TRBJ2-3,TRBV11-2,CASSFLTRSTGGQDTQYF,TGTGCCAGCAGCTTTCTTACCAGATCGACAGGGGGCCAGGATACGCAGTATTTT
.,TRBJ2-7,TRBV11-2,CASSSSSSWLNYEQYF,TGTGCCAGCAGCTCTTCCTCTAGTTGGCTCAATTACGAGCAGTACTTC
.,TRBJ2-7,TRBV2,CASSPQDYEQYF,TGTGCCAGCAGTCCTCAGGACTACGAGCAGTACTTC
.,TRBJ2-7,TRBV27,CASSPLLRRNYEQYF,TGTGCCAGCAGTCCGTTATTGCGGAGAAACTACGAGCAGTACTTC
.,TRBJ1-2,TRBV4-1,CASSQAIRRKEAFLGYTF,TGCGCCAGCAGCCAAGCTATTCGGAGGAAGGAAGCTTTCCTTGGCTACACCTTC
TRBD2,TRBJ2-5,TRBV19,CASSTGLAGGQETQYF,TGTGCCAGTAGTACCGGACTAGCGGGAGGCCAAGAGACCCAGTACTTC
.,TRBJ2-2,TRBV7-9,CASSLIPGAGPGELFF,TGTGCCAGCAGCTTAATCCCCGGGGCGGGACCCGGGGAGCTGTTTTTT
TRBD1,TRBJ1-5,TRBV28,CASSPPGQGVNSNQPQHF,TGTGCCAGCAGTCCCCCGGGACAGGGGGTGAATAGCAATCAGCCCCAGCATTTT
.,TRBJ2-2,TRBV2,CASTGTSLTGELFF,TGTGCCAGCACGGGCACTAGCCTCACCGGGGAGCTGTTTTTT
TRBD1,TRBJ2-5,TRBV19,CASSIDLSTGGDQETQYF,TGTGCCAGTAGTATAGATCTATCGACAGGGGGTGATCAAGAGACCCAGTACTTC
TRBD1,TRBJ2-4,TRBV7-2,CASSPFTGTGTNIQYF,TGTGCCAGCAGCCCCTTTACCGGGACAGGGACAAACATTCAGTACTTC
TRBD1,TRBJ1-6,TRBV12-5,CASGRDREASPLHF,TGTGCTAGTGGTCGGGACAGGGAGGCTTCACCCCTCCACTTT
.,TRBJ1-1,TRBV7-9,CASIRDRSHSAAFF,TGTGCCAGCATTAGAGACAGGTCTCACTCTGCGGCTTTCTTT
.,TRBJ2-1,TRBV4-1,CASSQVSTRGFYNEQFF,TGCGCCAGCAGCCAAGTATCGACTAGAGGTTTCTACAATGAGCAGTTCTTC
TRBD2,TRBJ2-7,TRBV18,CASSPKVAGAYYEQYF,TGTGCCAGCTCACCTAAGGTAGCGGGGGCTTACTACGAGCAGTACTTC
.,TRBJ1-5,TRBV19,CASDPGVTSVQPQHF,TGTGCCAGCGACCCGGGAGTAACATCGGTTCAGCCCCAGCATTTT
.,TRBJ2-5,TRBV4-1,CASSQGLQETQYF,TGCGCCAGCAGCCAAGGTCTCCAAGAGACCCAGTACTTC
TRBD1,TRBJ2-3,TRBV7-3,CASSSLTGAGTDTQYF,TGTGCCAGCAGCTCCTTGACAGGGGCGGGGACAGATACGCAGTATTTT
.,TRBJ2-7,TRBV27,CASSFSRGSYEQYF,TGTGCCAGCAGTTTCTCCAGGGGTTCCTACGAGCAGTACTTC
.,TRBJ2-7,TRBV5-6,CASSLTVSSYEQYF,TGTGCCAGCAGCTTGACCGTTAGCTCCTACGAGCAGTACTTC
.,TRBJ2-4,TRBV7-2,CASSHRAKNIQYF,TGTGCCAGCAGTCACCGGGCCAAAAACATTCAGTACTTC
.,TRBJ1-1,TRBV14,CASSRRWSGNTEAFF,TGTGCCAGCAGCCGCAGATGGTCGGGAAACACTGAAGCTTTCTTT
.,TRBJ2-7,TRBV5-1,CASSLGQGLAYEQYF,TGCGCCAGCAGCTTGGGCCAGGGCTTAGCCTACGAGCAGTACTTC
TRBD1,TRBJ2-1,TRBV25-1,CASSQTTGTAYNEQFF,TGTGCCAGCAGTCAGACAACTGGGACAGCGTACAATGAGCAGTTCTTC
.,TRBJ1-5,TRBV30,CAWSQVNQPQHF,TGTGCCTGGTCCCAGGTCAATCAGCCCCAGCATTTT
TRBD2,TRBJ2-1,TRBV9,CASSVEVAGGANEQFF,TGTGCCAGCAGCGTAGAGGTAGCGGGAGGGGCCAATGAGCAGTTCTTC
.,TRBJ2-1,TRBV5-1,CASSLAGGRLMNEQFF,TGCGCCAGCAGCTTGGCCGGGGGACGACTAATGAATGAGCAGTTCTTC
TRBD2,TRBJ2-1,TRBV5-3,CARSQPTPLAGGRNEQFF,TGTGCCAGAAGCCAACCGACGCCACTAGCGGGAGGACGGAATGAGCAGTTCTTC
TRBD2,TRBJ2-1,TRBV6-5,CASSRTSGRPNEQFF,TGTGCCAGCAGTCGGACTAGCGGGAGGCCTAATGAGCAGTTCTTC